Presented here are 5 T cell receptor beta chains from one specimen sequenced in a study of molecular identifiers for immune sequencing clone quantification. TCRdb processed the PCR reads anew with MiXCR; each CDR3 protein has one entry. The sample holds tens of thousands of distinct CDR3 sequences; over 15% are singletons and the top ten take approximately 1.5%. The specimen sequenced was naive CD8+ T cells from blood, with Jurkat cell RNA spiked in. As for subset: FACS-sorted CD8+CD4-CCR7+CD45RA+ naive T cells. These receptors originate from a human donor in good health. Some libraries in this study had Jurkat cell RNA spiked in.

Details on this clonotype: A read error may be the cause here, since a much bigger clone is one base away. The V and J genes are TRBV27 and TRBJ2-1, with 9 bases fitting TRBD2. This CDR3 has 15 amino acids. Per germline, CDR1 MNHEY and CDR2 SMNVEV (reference sequence). CDR3 in amino acids: CASSFAGGPLNEQLF. CDR3 in DNA: TGTGCCAGCAGTTTTGCGGGAGGGCCGTTGAATGAGCAGCTCTTC.

This clonotype appeared many times. The genes are TRBV4-1 and TRBJ1-4; 7 bases line up with TRBD1. J was trimmed by 3 bases and V by 1 base; bases with no gene match: 5. Per the germline V gene, CDR1 is MGHRA and CDR2 is YSYEKL. The length of the CDR3 is 16 residues. CDR3 in amino acids: CASSQARGQSNEKLFF. CDR3 sequence (DNA): TGCGCCAGCAGCCAAGCTCGGGGACAGTCTAATGAAAAACTGTTTTTT.

In this sample, this clonotype turned up many times. The genes are TRBV5-1 and TRBJ1-1; a possible D gene is TRBD1 (5 bases). Trimming cost V 0 bases and J 1 base, with 10 bases left between them. From germline, CDR1 is SGHRS and CDR2 YFSETQ. There are 15 residues in the CDR3. The CDR3 sequence is CASSLEGTPNTEAFF. The CDR3 DNA reads as TGCGCCAGCAGCTTGGAGGGGACGCCGAACACTGAAGCTTTCTTT.

This clonotype was recorded many times. Here the CDR3 DNA reads TGTGCCAGCAGAACCTATGGGGCAGACAATCAGCCCCAGCATTTT. Residues: CASRTYGADNQPQHF. V and J are TRBV27 and TRBJ1-5; TRBD1 is a possible D gene (5 bases). The germline V and J ends were trimmed by 6 bases and 3 bases, with 15 bases remaining between them. The CDR3 totals 15 residues. Germline V CDR1 and CDR2: MNHEY, SMNVEV (reference sequence).

This clonotype was seen a few times. The CDR3 loop is CASSSTIGQGIFYGYTF. DNA for the CDR3: TGTGCCAGCAGCTCTACTATCGGACAGGGCATATTCTATGGCTACACCTTC. The V and J genes are TRBV5-4 and TRBJ1-2; the match to TRBD1 covers 8 bases. V shed 3 bases and J 4 bases; nucleotides not matched to a gene: 14. Germline assignment: CDR1 SGHNT and CDR2 YYREEE (reference sequence). This CDR3 region has 17 residues.